This entry lists 6 T cell receptor beta chains sequenced from one sample in a study of blood T cell repertoires in COVID-19. Here immunoSEQ multiplex PCR was the method, and the copy in TCRdb shows in-frame clones only, minus some. Of approximately 100,000 clones in the sample, approximately 81% were seen once. Material for sequencing was peripheral blood. Receptors were obtained from a woman in her 70s with acute or convalescent COVID-19.

This clone was recorded only once. This chain joins TRBV7-2 and TRBJ2-1, with 9 bases lining up with TRBD2. Germline values: CDR1 SGHTA, CDR2 FQGNSA. After removal of 5 bases from V and 9 bases from J, the junction contained 5 bases not matched to a gene. The CDR3 contains 13 residues. This CDR3 is CASSLSGSGEQFF. In DNA, the CDR3 is TGTGCCAGCAGCCTTAGCGGGAGCGGTGAGCAGTTCTTC.

This chain uses TRBV18 with TRBJ2-5; 7 nucleotides agree with TRBD1. Trimming cost V 3 bases and J 4 bases; bases outside gene matches: 2. CDR1 and CDR2 (germline): KGHSH, LQKENI. CDR3 length equals 13 residues. The CDR3 is CASSPWDRETQYF. The DNA of the CDR3 is TGTGCCAGCTCACCTTGGGACAGAGAGACCCAGTACTTC.

V usage is TRBV3-1 (or the pseudogene TRBV3-2) and J usage is TRBJ2-2; a weak D match, TRBD2 (6 bases). V shed 0 bases and J shed 6 bases, with 17 bases lying between them. Germline values: CDR1 LGHDT, CDR2 YNNKEL (reference sequence). This CDR3 is built from 17 residues. CDR3 residues: CASSQEGWLARAGELFF. CDR3 DNA sequence: TGTGCCAGCAGCCAAGAAGGTTGGCTAGCGAGGGCCGGGGAGCTGTTTTTT.

V usage is TRBV28 and J usage is TRBJ1-1, with D possibly TRBD1 on 6 matching bases. Germline values: CDR1 MDHEN, CDR2 SYDVKM. The CDR3 totals 15 residues. V dropped 6 bases and J dropped 3 bases, with 17 bases sitting between them. The CDR3 loop is CASSQTGGGDTEAFF. CDR3 coding DNA: TGTGCCAGCAGCCAGACAGGAGGTGGAGACACTGAAGCTTTCTTT.

This clone was recorded at least ten times. The chain has TRBV5-1 and TRBJ1-4, with D tentatively TRBD1 (6 bases). Germline V gene sequence: CDR1 SGHRS, CDR2 YFSETQ. Trimming cost V 4 bases and J 8 bases, with 12 bases left between them. The CDR3 totals 13 residues. CDR3 amino acids: CASSPGVGEKLFF. As DNA, the CDR3 is TGCGCCAGCAGCCCAGGGGTAGGGGAAAAACTGTTTTTT.

The gene calls are TRBV7-9 and TRBJ1-5; perhaps TRBD1 as D (5 bases). Germline V CDR1 and CDR2: SEHNR, FQNEAQ (reference sequence). The CDR3 contains 15 residues. Trimming removed 3 bases from V and 4 bases from J, with 13 bases in between. The CDR3 nucleotides are TGTGCCAGCAGCTTGGGGGAACTAGCTAATCAGCCCCAGCATTTT. This codes for CASSLGELANQPQHF. The whole variable domain, filled in from reference TRBV7-9 and TRBJ1-5, reads DTGVSQNPRHKITKRGQNVTFRCDPISEHNRLYWYRQTLGQGPEFLTYFQNEAQLEKSRLLSDRFSAERPKGSFSTLEIQRTEQGDSAMYLCASSLGELANQPQHFGDGTRLSIL.